One sample yielded the 6 T cell receptor beta chains listed below, sequenced in a study of T cell responses to AZD1222 COVID-19 vaccine. Assay used: immunoSEQ multiplex PCR; TCRdb lists only in-frame clones, some missing. In the table there are approximately 110,000 clones, around 96% of which are singletons. The sequences come from peripheral blood, collected on day 0 of AZD1222 vaccination. Receptors originate from an adult in good health.

The V gene is TRBV5-1, the J gene TRBJ2-2, with a weak D call TRBD1 (5 bases). In germline, CDR1 is SGHRS, CDR2 YFSETQ. V was pared by 0 bases and J by 0 bases, with 6 bases between. CDR3 length: 15 residues. CDR3 sequence (DNA): TGCGCCAGCAGCTTGGACAGGTCGAACACCGGGGAGCTGTTTTTT. This translates into CASSLDRSNTGELFF.

V gene TRBV19 combines with J gene TRBJ1-4; D is perhaps TRBD1 (5 bases). Germline CDR1 LNHDA, CDR2 SQIVND (reference sequence). The germline V and J ends were trimmed by 4 bases and 0 bases, with 12 bases remaining between them. The CDR3 covers 16 residues. CDR3 DNA: TGTGCCAGTAGTACGACAGAGTATGCAACTAATGAAAAACTGTTTTTT. It translates to CASSTTEYATNEKLFF. Complete variable domain (other parts from reference TRBV19 and TRBJ1-4): DGGITQSPKYLFRKEGQNVTLSCEQNLNHDAMYWYRQDPGQGLRLIYYSQIVNDFQKGDIAEGYSVSREKKESFPLTVTSAQKNPTAFYLCASSTTEYATNEKLFFGSGTQLSVL.

The V call is TRBV7-2, the J call TRBJ2-7, with D possibly being TRBD1 or TRBD2 (5 bases each). The germline V gene has CDR1 SGHTA and CDR2 FQGNSA. Trimming removed 4 bases from V and 0 bases from J, with 13 bases in between. The CDR3 consists of 15 residues. This CDR3 is CASSSQWGSSYEQYF. The CDR3 region has the DNA TGTGCCAGCAGCTCGCAATGGGGGAGCTCCTACGAGCAGTACTTC. The entire variable domain, with the rest obtained from reference TRBV7-2 and TRBJ2-7, is as follows: GAGVSQSPSNKVTEKGKDVELRCDPISGHTALYWYRQSLGQGLEFLIYFQGNSAPDKSGLPSDRFSAERTGGSVSTLTIQRTQQEDSAVYLCASSSQWGSSYEQYFGPGTRLTVT.

For the CDR3, the DNA is TGCGCCAGCGGTCCTCGGGAGAGGGGGGACTACGAGCAGTACTTC. The encoded protein is CASGPRERGDYEQYF. J is TRBJ2-7 and V is TRBV10-2; the D gene could be TRBD1 or TRBD2 (6 bases each). The CDR3 extends over 15 amino acids. The V gene's germline CDR1 is WSHSY and CDR2 SAAADI. Trimming pared 8 bases from V and 3 bases from J, leaving 20 bases between.

The rearrangement links TRBV6-2 or TRBV6-3 to TRBJ2-1; D assignment may be TRBD1 or TRBD2 (5 bases each). The CDR3 is made up of 13 amino acids. CDR1 is MNHEY and CDR2 is SVGEGT in the germline V gene. Between the trimmed V and J ends, which lost 4 bases and 7 bases, there was a span of 11 bases. The DNA of the CDR3 is TGTGCCAGCAGTTCCGGGACGAGGAATGAGCAGTTCTTC. Translated: CASSSGTRNEQFF.

The chain combines TRBV11-2 with TRBJ1-2; no definite D call. The ends were cut back, 8 bases at V and 7 bases at J, with 11 bases in the middle. The CDR3 has 11 residues. CDR1 and CDR2 (germline): SGHAT, FQNNGV. CDR3 in amino acids: CASVGSVGYTF. The CDR3 nucleotides are TGTGCCAGCGTGGGATCCGTTGGCTACACCTTC.